This is a list of T cell receptor beta chains from one sample in a study of cytomegalovirus exposure and HLA in healthy donors. Sequencing was performed with immunoSEQ multiplex PCR; in TCRdb, only in-frame clones are kept and a portion is missing. The table lists some 87,000 clones, just under 70% of them singletons. Sequencing was performed on PBMCs. Source of these receptors: a woman in her forties or fifties in good health and CMV-seropositive. Both conserved end residues are part of each CDR3. D genes are given only for firm matches. Clone size, where shown, is once, few, many, or a class for clones that have expanded.

TRBJ2-1 TRBV29-1 few - TGCAGCGTTGAAAAACTAGCCCGAGGCGAGAATGAGCAGTTCTTC CSVEKLARGENEQFF
TRBJ1-2 TRBV15 - - TGTGCCACCAGCAGAGAGGGCTACCTCTATGGCTACACCTTC CATSREGYLYGYTF
TRBJ2-7 TRBV28 - TRBD2 TGTGCCAGCACCGGGGGGTACGAGCAGTACTTC CASTGGYEQYF
TRBJ2-5 TRBV11-3 - TRBD1 TGTGCCAGCAGCGCCCGGACAGGGGGCGGAGAGACCCAGTACTTC CASSARTGGGETQYF
TRBJ1-6 TRBV7-2 few - TGTGCCAGCAGCTTAGGGGCAGGGAGGTCACCCCTCCACTTT CASSLGAGRSPLHF
TRBJ2-1 TRBV6-1 - TRBD2 TGTGCCAGCAGTGAACACCGACTAGCGGGAGGACGTAATGAGCAGTTCTTC CASSEHRLAGGRNEQFF
TRBJ1-2 TRBV11-3 - - TGTGCCAGCAGGATCAGGGGAGATGTGGTATATGGCTACACCTTC CASRIRGDVVYGYTF
TRBJ1-1 TRBV21-1 - - TGTGCCAGCGGAGCAGGGGGCGCGGGTGAAGCTTTCTTT CASGAGGAGEAFF
TRBJ1-1 TRBV28 - TRBD1 TGTGCCAGCAGGCGAACAGACAGGGCTTTGGCTGAAGCTTTCTTT CASRRTDRALAEAFF
TRBJ2-5 TRBV11-2 few TRBD2 TGTGCCAGCAGCTTCACCGTCCTAGCGGGAGGGTCAGAGACCCAGTACTTC CASSFTVLAGGSETQYF
TRBJ1-2 TRBV7-2 once - TGTGCCAGCAGCTTAGAGGGAGGGTGGGACTATGGCTACACCTTC CASSLEGGWDYGYTF
TRBJ2-2 TRBV7-3 - - TGTGCCAGCAGCTTAGGGCAGGAGGCCGGGGAGCTGTTTTTT CASSLGQEAGELFF
TRBJ1-5 TRBV9 - TRBD1 TGTGCCAGCAGCGTAGGGACAGGGGACTATCAGCCCCAGCATTTT CASSVGTGDYQPQHF
TRBJ2-7 TRBV7-2 - - TGTGCCAGCAGCCTCCGGTCGGGGGTAGGCTACGAGCAGTACTTC CASSLRSGVGYEQYF
TRBJ2-2 TRBV7-9 few - TGTGCCAGCAGCTCCGGTTTGGAGACCGGGGAGCTGTTTTTT CASSSGLETGELFF
TRBJ2-7 TRBV5-4 - TRBD1 TGTGCCAGCAGCGCCGGACAGGGGCGTTACGAGCAGTACTTC CASSAGQGRYEQYF
TRBJ2-7 TRBV28 - TRBD2 TGTGCCAGCAGGCGTAGCGGGAGATCGCACGAGCAGTACTTC CASRRSGRSHEQYF
TRBJ1-5 TRBV19 - TRBD1 TGTGCCAGTAGTAACCCCGGACAGGGGATTCGGATCGGTCAGCCCCAGCATTTT CASSNPGQGIRIGQPQHF
TRBJ2-7 TRBV5-1 - TRBD1 TGCGCCAGCAGCCTGCGGACAGGGGGAACTGGGGAGCAGTACTTC CASSLRTGGTGEQYF
TRBJ1-1 TRBV6-1 - TRBD1 TGTGCCAGCAGTATTGCCGGGACAGATGCTTTCTTT CASSIAGTDAFF
TRBJ2-1 TRBV5-1 few - TGCGCCAGCAGCTTGGCACAGGGTAATGAGCAGTTCTTC CASSLAQGNEQFF
TRBJ2-7 TRBV29-1 - - TGCAGCGTTGCAGGCAACCACGAGCAGTACTTC CSVAGNHEQYF
TRBJ2-1 TRBV6-5 - - TGTGCCAGCAGTTCACGTGAGCTAGCGCATCACAATGAGCAGTTCTTC CASSSRELAHHNEQFF
TRBJ2-5 TRBV30 - - TGTGCCTGGAGCCGGCTAGCGACAGAGACCCAGTACTTC CAWSRLATETQYF
TRBJ1-2 TRBV29-1 - - TGCAGCGTTCTGACAGCCAACTATGGCTACACCTTC CSVLTANYGYTF
TRBJ2-5 TRBV6-1 - TRBD2 TGTGCCAGCGGGGGACTAGCTGGAGAGACCCAGTACTTC CASGGLAGETQYF
TRBJ2-3 TRBV7-9 - TRBD2 TGTTCCAGCAGCTTAAAGTCTAGCGGGAGAGGAACAGATACGCAGTATTTT CSSSLKSSGRGTDTQYF
TRBJ1-4 TRBV4-2 few TRBD1 TGTGCCAGCAGCCAAGTGGGGGGACAGTCTAATGAAAAACTGTTTTTT CASSQVGGQSNEKLFF
TRBJ1-5 TRBV11-2 once - TGTGCCAGCAGCCCGACCCGCGCAGGTCCCCAGCATTTT CASSPTRAGPQHF
TRBJ2-5 TRBV6-1 few - TGTGCCAGCAGTGAAGCGGCGCAACTAAGCTCACAGACCCAGTACTTC CASSEAAQLSSQTQYF
TRBJ2-1 TRBV5-1 - TRBD2 TGCGCCAGCAGCTTCCGACTAGCGGGGAACAATGAGCAGTTCTTC CASSFRLAGNNEQFF
TRBJ1-5 TRBV7-2 - - TGTGCCAGCAGTTCCACAGATTCCCTCAATCAGCCCCAGCATTTT CASSSTDSLNQPQHF
TRBJ2-2 TRBV10-3 - - TGTGCCATCAGTGAGTCGGTGACTAGGGTCGCCGGGGAGCTGTTTTTT CAISESVTRVAGELFF
TRBJ2-5 TRBV2 - TRBD2 TGTGCCAGCAGTGAATATTTTAGCGGGATCGAAAAGACCCAGTACTTC CASSEYFSGIEKTQYF
TRBJ2-3 TRBV28 - TRBD1 TGTGCCAGCGGAAAGACCGGGACAGTTCTAGCAGATACGCAGTATTTT CASGKTGTVLADTQYF
TRBJ1-5 TRBV4-3 - - TGCGCCAGCAGCCAAGATCTCCGGAATCAGCCCCAGCATTTT CASSQDLRNQPQHF
TRBJ1-2 TRBV19 - TRBD1 TGTGCCAGTAGTCCGTGGGACAGGGGGCGGTCGCGCTACACCTTC CASSPWDRGRSRYTF
TRBJ2-3 TRBV9 - - TGTGCCAGCAGCCCTCACTCCTTAGATACGCAGTATTTT CASSPHSLDTQYF
TRBJ2-7 TRBV29-1 - TRBD1 TGCAGCGTTGACCAAAGGGGGGGGACAGGGGACATGAGCGAGCAGTACTTC CSVDQRGGTGDMSEQYF
TRBJ1-5 TRBV6-1 - - TGTGCCAGCAGTGAGGGTTGGCAGGGGAATCAGCCCCAGCATTTT CASSEGWQGNQPQHF
TRBJ1-5 TRBV11-2 few - TGTGCCAGCAGCCAAGATCAGGGCAATCAGCCCCAGCATTTT CASSQDQGNQPQHF
TRBJ2-2 TRBV19 - TRBD2 TGTGCCAGTACCAATTTAGCGGGTAACAAGTTCGGGGAGCTGTTTTTT CASTNLAGNKFGELFF
TRBJ1-2 TRBV27 - - TGTGCCAGCAGTTCGACACCTTATGGCTACACCTTC CASSSTPYGYTF
TRBJ2-3 TRBV29-1 - - TGCAGCGTTGAGGCCGGGGTTGATACGCAGTATTTT CSVEAGVDTQYF